The 20 T cell receptor beta chains below all came from one sample that was sequenced in a study of blood T cell repertoires in COVID-19. Some clones are missing from TCRdb's copy, which holds only in-frame ones; the method was immunoSEQ multiplex PCR. This table holds about 210,000 clones, more than 75% found once. The sequencing sample was made of peripheral blood. The receptor set was obtained from a woman aged 70 to 79 with COVID-19, enrolled during active disease.

V is TRBV7-9 and J is TRBJ2-5, with a tentative D call TRBD1 (7 bases). This CDR3 comprises 15 residues. CDR1 and CDR2 (germline): SEHNR, FQNEAQ (reference sequence). The germline V and J ends were trimmed by 0 bases and 4 bases, with 12 bases remaining between them. The DNA for the CDR3 is TGTGCCAGCAGCTTAGCCTCAGGGGGGAGAGAGACCCAGTACTTC. Amino acid sequence: CASSLASGGRETQYF. The variable domain in full, completed from reference TRBV7-9 and TRBJ2-5, reads DTGVSQNPRHKITKRGQNVTFRCDPISEHNRLYWYRQTLGQGPEFLTYFQNEAQLEKSRLLSDRFSAERPKGSFSTLEIQRTEQGDSAMYLCASSLASGGRETQYFGPGTRLLVL.

The DNA for the CDR3 is TGTGCCAGCAGCATTTACAGGACAGGGGGAGTCCAGCCCCAGCATTTT. Protein: CASSIYRTGGVQPQHF. The rearrangement joins TRBV5-6 to TRBJ1-5; 10 bases agree with TRBD1. CDR1 is SGHDT, CDR2 YYEEEE, per germline. CDR3 length: 16 residues. V lost 4 bases, J lost 7 bases, and 11 bases stayed unmatched.

This clone came up once. J is TRBJ1-1 and V is TRBV29-1; D is uncertain. Trimming pared 6 bases from V and 1 base from J, leaving 12 bases between. Germline assignment: CDR1 SQVTM and CDR2 ANQGSEA. CDR3 length: 13 residues. The CDR3 loop reads CSVIRETNTEAFF. CDR3 in DNA: TGCAGCGTGATACGGGAGACGAACACTGAAGCTTTCTTT.

For the CDR3, the DNA is TGTGCCTGGAAGATGACAGGGGGGTACTATGGCTACACCTTC. Encoded protein: CAWKMTGGYYGYTF. The gene calls are TRBV30 and TRBJ1-2; 9 bases align to TRBD1. V trimming: 4 bases; J trimming: 3 bases; junction bases outside the gene matches: 6. Per germline, CDR1 GTSNPN and CDR2 SVGIG (reference sequence). The CDR3 contains 14 residues.

This clone was observed once. The chain is built from TRBV29-1 and TRBJ2-1, with a tentative D call TRBD2 (5 bases). V lost 3 bases and J 3 bases, leaving 12 bases between the germline ends. This CDR3 is 14 amino acids long. Germline CDR1 and CDR2: SQVTM and ANQGSEA. CDR3 sequence reads: CSVDVNRDYNEQFF. The CDR3 coding sequence is TGCAGCGTTGACGTGAACCGGGACTACAATGAGCAGTTCTTC.

CDR3 region: CASSQDLQGWEKLFF. The CDR3 region has the DNA TGCGCCAGCAGCCAAGATCTACAGGGTTGGGAAAAACTGTTTTTT. The chain couples TRBV4-3 to TRBJ1-4, with D possibly being TRBD1 (6 bases). Germline V gene lookup returns CDR1 LGHNA and CDR2 YSLEER. The CDR3 is 15 amino acids. Trimming left V 0 bases short and J 8 bases short, with 13 bases between.

This rearrangement joins TRBV2 to TRBJ2-7; tentative D call: TRBD2 (5 bases). V lost 6 bases, J lost 6 bases, and 9 bases lay in between. The CDR3 spans 11 residues. The germline gives CDR1 SNHLY, CDR2 FYNNEI. CDR3 nucleotides: TGTGCCAGCAGCCGGACTGTCGAGCAGTACTTC. Translation gives CASSRTVEQYF.

The chain uses TRBV28 and TRBJ2-2; D may be TRBD1 (6 bases). The germline V gene encodes CDR1 MDHEN and CDR2 SYDVKM. The V and J ends lost 2 bases and 8 bases respectively, with 21 bases between them. This CDR3 has 17 amino acids. DNA of the CDR3: TGTGCCAGCAGTTTACGACTCAACAGGGATAGGACGGGGGAGCTGTTTTTT. Amino acids: CASSLRLNRDRTGELFF. Full variable domain (rest looked up from reference TRBV28 and TRBJ2-2): DVKVTQSSRYLVKRTGEKVFLECVQDMDHENMFWYRQDPGLGLRLIYFSYDVKMKEKGDIPEGYSVSREKKERFSLILESASTNQTSMYLCASSLRLNRDRTGELFFGEGSRLTVL.

CDR3 DNA sequence: TGTGCCAGCAGTGAAGGCAGGGGTTCGTCCGGGGAGCTGTTTTTT. It yields the protein CASSEGRGSSGELFF. The chain carries TRBV2 and TRBJ2-2, with TRBD1 as a possible D gene (6 bases). Germline loops: CDR1 SNHLY, CDR2 FYNNEI. The V end was cut by 1 base, the J end by 6 bases, with 12 bases between. This CDR3 spans 15 amino acids.

V usage is TRBV5-6 and J usage is TRBJ2-7, with TRBD1 matching 7 bases. Germline CDR1 reads SGHDT; CDR2 reads YYEEEE. The junction had 1 base not matched to a gene; V was cut back by 3 bases and J by 4 bases. The CDR3 is 12 residues long. The CDR3: CASSSTGYEQYF. The CDR3 nucleotides are TGTGCCAGCAGCTCGACAGGGTACGAGCAGTACTTC.

The chain combines TRBV2 with TRBJ2-5; 8 nucleotides align to TRBD1. The CDR3 spans 15 residues. Germline CDR1 SNHLY, CDR2 FYNNEI. V trimming: 4 bases; J trimming: 2 bases; junction bases outside the gene matches: 6. In DNA, the CDR3 is TGTGCCAGCAGTGTCGACAGGGGATTTCAAGAGACCCAGTACTTC. It is translated as CASSVDRGFQETQYF.

V usage is TRBV5-4 and J usage is TRBJ2-7, with a possible D match to TRBD1 (5 bases). Germline loops: CDR1 SGHNT, CDR2 YYREEE (reference sequence). The CDR3 spans 16 residues. The V gene lost 0 bases and the J gene lost 0 bases, with 13 bases spanning the gap. In nucleotides, the CDR3 is TGTGCCAGCAGCTTGGGGGGCACAGCGAGCTCCTACGAGCAGTACTTC. Residues: CASSLGGTASSYEQYF.

This rearrangement joins TRBV29-1 to TRBJ2-7; 11 bases map to TRBD2. The CDR3 is 14 amino acids. CDR1 is SQVTM and CDR2 is ANQGSEA in the germline V gene. V shed 6 bases and J 2 bases; nucleotides not matched to a gene: 6. The CDR3 reads CSVGTSGDTYEQYF. The DNA for the CDR3 is TGCAGCGTAGGGACTAGCGGTGACACCTACGAGCAGTACTTC.

The chain carries TRBV2 and TRBJ1-2, with 7 positions matching TRBD1. The germline V gene has CDR1 SNHLY and CDR2 FYNNEI. The junction had 3 bases not matched to a gene; V was cut back by 6 bases and J by 8 bases. The CDR3 is 11 residues long. CDR3 loop: CASRTGLGYTF. Written as DNA, the CDR3 is TGTGCCAGCAGGACAGGGTTGGGCTACACCTTC.

The chain has TRBV7-2 and TRBJ2-5; 12 positions match TRBD2. Germline lookup yields CDR1 SGHTA and CDR2 FQGNSA. The CDR3 totals 15 residues. V shed 5 bases, J shed 4 bases, and the junction held 5 bases outside the gene matches. CDR3 sequence reads: CASSQTSGRTETQYF. DNA of the CDR3: TGTGCCAGCAGCCAGACTAGCGGGAGAACAGAGACCCAGTACTTC. Combining the CDR3 with reference TRBV7-2 and TRBJ2-5 gives the whole variable domain GAGVSQSPSNKVTEKGKDVELRCDPISGHTALYWYRQSLGQGLEFLIYFQGNSAPDKSGLPSDRFSAERTGGSVSTLTIQRTQQEDSAVYLCASSQTSGRTETQYFGPGTRLLVL.

For the CDR3, the DNA is TGTGCCAGCAGCTCGGGGTACTCTGGAAACACCATATATTTT. It is translated as CASSSGYSGNTIYF. The chain uses TRBV28 and TRBJ1-3; D gene ambiguous. Germline CDR1 reads MDHEN; CDR2 reads SYDVKM. CDR3 length: 14 residues. The V gene lost 6 bases and the J gene lost 0 bases, with 9 bases spanning the gap.

The chain joins TRBV6-6 to TRBJ1-5, with 8 nucleotides matching TRBD1. Germline CDR1 reads MNHNY; CDR2 reads SVGAGI (reference sequence). This CDR3 has 12 residues. Trimming cost V 8 bases and J 5 bases; bases outside gene matches: 2. CDR3 bases: TGTGCCAGCGGACAGGGTGATCAGCCCCAGCATTTT. It codes for CASGQGDQPQHF.

The genes are TRBV4-3 and TRBJ2-1; the D is unclear. The CDR3 contains 13 residues. Trimming stripped 0 bases from V and 7 bases from J, with 7 bases between. Germline CDR1 LGHNA, CDR2 YSLEER. CDR3 bases: TGCGCCAGCAGCCAAGAGGCCGGGAATGAGCAGTTCTTC. Protein product: CASSQEAGNEQFF.

The chain has TRBV18 and TRBJ1-4; 7 bases align to TRBD1. After removal of 6 bases from V and 3 bases from J, the junction contained 4 bases not matched to a gene. The CDR3 sequence is 14 residues long. Germline CDR1 reads KGHSH; CDR2 reads LQKENI. In DNA form, the CDR3 reads TGTGCCAGCTCCCCGACAGGGCCTAATGAAAAACTGTTTTTT. Its translation is CASSPTGPNEKLFF.

This chain joins TRBV12-3 or TRBV12-4 and TRBJ2-1; D unresolved. CDR3 length: 13 residues. V lost 3 bases and J lost 7, with 10 bases in between. CDR3 sequence reads: CASSFPPGNEQFF. The CDR3 nucleotides read TGTGCCAGCAGTTTCCCCCCGGGTAATGAGCAGTTCTTC.